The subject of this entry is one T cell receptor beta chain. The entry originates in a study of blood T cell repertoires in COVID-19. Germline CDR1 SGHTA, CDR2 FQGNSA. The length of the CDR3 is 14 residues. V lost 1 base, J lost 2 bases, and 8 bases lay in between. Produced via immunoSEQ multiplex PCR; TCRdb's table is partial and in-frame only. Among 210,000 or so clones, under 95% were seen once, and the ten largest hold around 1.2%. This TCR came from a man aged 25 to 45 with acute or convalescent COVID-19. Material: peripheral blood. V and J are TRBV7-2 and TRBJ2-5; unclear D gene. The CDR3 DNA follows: TGTGCCAGCAGCTTAGTAGCCGTACAAGAGACCCAGTACTTC. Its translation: CASSLVAVQETQYF.